Listed here are 3 T cell receptor beta chains from one sample, sequenced in a study of CD8 T cells in Susac syndrome. Random hexamers served to reverse transcribe roughly 0.45 to 1 ug RNA. TCRdb reprocessed the immunoSEQ multiplex PCR reads via MiXCR and lists one record per CDR3 protein. The repertoire holds around 200,000 distinct CDR3 sequences, with 95% as singletons. Sequencing was carried out using CD4+ T cells from PBMCs. The source of these receptors is a human donor with multiple sclerosis.

V usage is TRBV9 and J usage is TRBJ2-1; 12 nucleotides match TRBD2. Trimming removed 4 bases from V and 7 bases from J; junction bases left unmatched: 6. The germline CDR1 and CDR2 sequences are SGDLS and YYNGEE. The CDR3 loop spans 15 amino acids. CDR3 sequence (DNA): TGTGCCAGCAGCCAAGGACTAGCGGGGAAAAATGAGCAGTTCTTC. Its translation: CASSQGLAGKNEQFF.

The chain's CDR3 is CSVDRQNGELFF. The DNA of the CDR3 is TGCAGCGTTGACCGACAGAACGGGGAGCTGTTTTTT. V and J are TRBV29-1 and TRBJ2-2; D is perhaps TRBD1 (5 bases). V lost 3 bases and J 7 bases, leaving 9 bases between the germline ends. Germline V gene data show CDR1 as SQVTM and CDR2 as ANQGSEA. The CDR3 is 12 residues long.

The chain recombines TRBV7-3 with TRBJ1-1; D gene unclear. There are 13 residues in the CDR3. Looked up from germline, CDR1 is SGHTA and CDR2 is FQGTGA. V lost 6 bases, J lost 0 bases, and 8 bases lay in between. The CDR3 is CASSSLMNTEAFF. The CDR3 bases are TGTGCCAGCAGTTCTCTGATGAACACTGAAGCTTTCTTT.